This T cell receptor (beta chain) is drawn from a study of CXCR3-negative and CXCR3-positive naive CD8 T cells. Looking at the study overall: The total count of TRB reads reached around 130 million, and each library contributed about 1.5 +/- 0.3 million. Whole-study results and caveats: CXCR3-positive naive cells had TRB CDR3s that were more hydrophobic than CXCR3-negative naive cells had. CD5 surface expression was similar among naive subsets, and TCR strength was estimated by inference from TRB CDR3 properties. Fresh PBMCs went into most assays, and CXCR3 expression partly declined after cryopreservation.

Germline CDR1 and CDR2: SQVTM and ANQGSEA. There are 12 residues in the CDR3. The study made its TRB cDNA libraries by 5' RACE, adding UMI labels. TCRdb re-called the 5' RACE reads, yielding one record per CDR3 amino acid sequence without DNA. The sample has 150,000 to 180,000 distinct CDR3 sequences, and its top ten clones hold nearly 0.5%. Concerning this clonotype: Its antigen is currently unknown.

Sequencing input: naive CXCR3+ CD8+ T cells from blood. Subset given: CD45RO-CCR7+CD27+CD95- naive CD8+ T cells expressing CXCR3 (TNR3+). This TCR was sampled from a human donor in good health. Some clones in this sample may be carry-over from other donors' samples. The chain employs TRBV29-1 and TRBJ1-2. The CDR3: CSALGSNYGYTF.